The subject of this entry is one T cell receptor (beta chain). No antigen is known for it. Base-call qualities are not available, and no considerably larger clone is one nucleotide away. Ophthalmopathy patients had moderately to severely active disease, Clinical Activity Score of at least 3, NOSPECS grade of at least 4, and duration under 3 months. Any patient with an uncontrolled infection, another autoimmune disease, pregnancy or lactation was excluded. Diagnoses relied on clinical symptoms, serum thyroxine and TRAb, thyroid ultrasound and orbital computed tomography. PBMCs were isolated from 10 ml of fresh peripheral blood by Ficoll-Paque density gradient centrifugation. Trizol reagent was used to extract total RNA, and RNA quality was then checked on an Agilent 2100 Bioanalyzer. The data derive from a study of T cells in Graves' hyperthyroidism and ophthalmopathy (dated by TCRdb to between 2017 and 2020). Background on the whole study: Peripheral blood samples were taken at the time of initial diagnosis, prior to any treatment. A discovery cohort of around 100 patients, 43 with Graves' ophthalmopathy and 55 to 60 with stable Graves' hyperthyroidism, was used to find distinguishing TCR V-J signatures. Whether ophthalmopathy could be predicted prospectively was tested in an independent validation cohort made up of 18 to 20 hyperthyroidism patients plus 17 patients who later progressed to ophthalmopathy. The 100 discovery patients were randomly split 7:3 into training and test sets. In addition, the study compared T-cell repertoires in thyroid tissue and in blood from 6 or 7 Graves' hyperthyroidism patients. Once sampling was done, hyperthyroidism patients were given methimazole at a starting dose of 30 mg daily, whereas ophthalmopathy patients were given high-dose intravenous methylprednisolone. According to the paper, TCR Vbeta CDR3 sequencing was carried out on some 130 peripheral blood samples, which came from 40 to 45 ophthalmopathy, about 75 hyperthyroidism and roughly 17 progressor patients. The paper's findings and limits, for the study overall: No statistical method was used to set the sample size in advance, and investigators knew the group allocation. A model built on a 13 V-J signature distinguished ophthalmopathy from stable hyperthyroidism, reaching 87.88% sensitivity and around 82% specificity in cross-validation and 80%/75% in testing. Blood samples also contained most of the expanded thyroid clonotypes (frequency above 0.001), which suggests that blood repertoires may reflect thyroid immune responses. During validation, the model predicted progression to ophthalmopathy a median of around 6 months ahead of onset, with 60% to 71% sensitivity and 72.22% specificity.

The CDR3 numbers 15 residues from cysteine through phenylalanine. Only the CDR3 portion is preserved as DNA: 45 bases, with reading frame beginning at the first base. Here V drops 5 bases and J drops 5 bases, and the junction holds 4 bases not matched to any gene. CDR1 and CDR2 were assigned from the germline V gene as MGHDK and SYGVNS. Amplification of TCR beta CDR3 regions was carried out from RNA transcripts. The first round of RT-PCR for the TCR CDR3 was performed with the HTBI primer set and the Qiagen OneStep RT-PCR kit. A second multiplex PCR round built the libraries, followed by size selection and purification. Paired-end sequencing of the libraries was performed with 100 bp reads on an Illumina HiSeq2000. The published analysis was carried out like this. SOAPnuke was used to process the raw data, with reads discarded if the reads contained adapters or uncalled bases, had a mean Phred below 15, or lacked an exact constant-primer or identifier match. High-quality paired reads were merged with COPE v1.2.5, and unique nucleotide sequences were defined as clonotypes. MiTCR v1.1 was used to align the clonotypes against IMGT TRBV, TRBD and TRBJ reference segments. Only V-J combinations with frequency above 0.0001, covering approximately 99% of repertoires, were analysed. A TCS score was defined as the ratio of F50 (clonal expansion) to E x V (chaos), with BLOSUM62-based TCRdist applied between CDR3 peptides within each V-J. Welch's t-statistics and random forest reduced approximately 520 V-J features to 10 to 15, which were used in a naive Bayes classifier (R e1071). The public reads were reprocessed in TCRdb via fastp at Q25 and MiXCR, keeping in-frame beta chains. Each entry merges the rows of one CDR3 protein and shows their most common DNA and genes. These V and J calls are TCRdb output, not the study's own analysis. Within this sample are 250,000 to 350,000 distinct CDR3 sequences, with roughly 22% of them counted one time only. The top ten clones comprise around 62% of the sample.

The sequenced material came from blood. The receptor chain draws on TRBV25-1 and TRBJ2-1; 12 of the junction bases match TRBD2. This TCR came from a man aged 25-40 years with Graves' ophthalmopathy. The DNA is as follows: TGTGCCAGCAGTTCCCGGACTAGCGGGAACAATGAGCAGTTCTTC. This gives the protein CASSSRTSGNNEQFF. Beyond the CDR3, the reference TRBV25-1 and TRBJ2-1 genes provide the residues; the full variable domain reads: EADIYQTPRYLVIGTGKKITLECSQTMGHDKMYWYQQDPGMELHLIHYSYGVNSTEKGDLSSESTVSRIRTEHFPLTLESARPSHTSQYLCASSSRTSGNNEQFFGPGTRLTVL.